This T cell receptor (beta chain) was sequenced during a study of regulatory T cells in long-lasting Graves disease. The time point: newly diagnosed GD, antithyroid drugs for less than 3 months. Following extraction of RNA from PBMCs, that RNA was used to make the TCR library. Arm-PCR with iRepertoire HTBI primers amplified the CDR3 regions for these TCR beta libraries. TCRdb redid the calling of the multiplex PCR reads with MiXCR, one entry per CDR3 protein. The table has 400,000 to 650,000 distinct CDR3 sequences, 15% to 20% seen once. The CDR3 covers 18 residues. Germline CDR1 and CDR2: LGHDT and YNNKEL (reference sequence). The V end lost 4 bases, the J end lost 3 bases, and 19 bases lay between the germline ends. In addition, the sample was reused for a study of T cells in Graves' hyperthyroidism and ophthalmopathy.

The V and J genes are TRBV3-1 and TRBJ1-6, with D perhaps TRBD1 (5 bases). This specimen was peripheral blood mononuclear cells (PBMCs), taken at new diagnosis, from a patient treated with antithyroid drugs. This sequence originates from a woman in her forties or fifties with Graves disease. Here the CDR3 reads CASSPSGGIPDYNSPLHF. In DNA, the CDR3 is TGTGCCAGCAGCCCCTCTGGGGGGATCCCCGACTATAATTCACCCCTCCACTTT.